A single sample gave rise to the 16 T cell receptor beta chains below, sequenced in a study of shared clonotypes between healthy human individuals. Some clones are missing from TCRdb's copy, which holds only in-frame ones; the method was immunoSEQ multiplex PCR. The sample comprises 2 million to 2.5 million clones, roughly 95% of which are singletons, and more than 0.1% rests with the top ten. Sequenced input: naive CD4+ T cells sorted from blood. Specified subset: CD45RA+ positively selected. These receptor sequences come from a man aged 18 to 29 in good health.

The chain joins TRBV5-1 to TRBJ2-7; tentatively, D is TRBD2 (6 bases). CDR1 and CDR2 (germline): SGHRS, YFSETQ. V lost 4 bases to trimming and J lost 3 bases, with 14 bases between them. The CDR3 is 14 residues long. The CDR3 here is CASSPGTEGYEQYF. The CDR3 region has the DNA TGCGCCAGCAGCCCCGGAACGGAGGGCTACGAGCAGTACTTC.

The J gene is TRBJ2-5, the V gene TRBV28; weak D call: TRBD1 (5 bases). V was cut by 2 bases and J by 2 bases, with 15 bases left in between. CDR1 is MDHEN, CDR2 SYDVKM, per germline. This CDR3 region has 16 residues. The CDR3 DNA follows: TGTGCCAGCAGTTTAAAGGGTATAGGGGCACAAGAGACCCAGTACTTC. It is translated as CASSLKGIGAQETQYF.

The rearrangement uses TRBV21-1 and TRBJ1-4; TRBD1 was called by the table and not checked on the DNA. TRBV21-1 is described as a pseudogene. This CDR3 has 17 residues. CDR3 in amino acids: CASSKVVQGNLNEKLFF. The CDR3 region has the DNA TGTGCCAGCAGCAAAGTGGTCCAGGGGAACTTAAATGAAAAACTGTTTTTT.

Comments on this clone: The same CDR3 arises from other DNA sequences in this sample as well. This rearrangement joins TRBV6-1 to TRBJ2-7, with 7 nucleotides matching TRBD1. This CDR3 region has 12 residues. Germline V gives CDR1 MNHNS, CDR2 SASEGT. V was clipped by 8 bases and J by 3 bases; unmatched bases: 4. Written as DNA, the CDR3 is TGTGCCAGCCGGACAGGAGGCTACGAGCAGTACTTC. Its protein is CASRTGGYEQYF.

This chain links TRBV6-5 with TRBJ2-1; 11 bases agree with TRBD2. CDR3 length: 15 amino acids. Germline assignment: CDR1 MNHEY and CDR2 SVGAGI. V lost 5 bases and J lost 5; bases outside the gene matches: 5. CDR3 region: CASSVGLAANNEQFF. The CDR3 nucleotides read TGTGCCAGCAGTGTGGGACTAGCGGCCAACAATGAGCAGTTCTTC.

The CDR3 DNA reads TGTGCCAGCAGCGTGGGCGGGTCTGGAAACACCATATATTTT. This codes for CASSVGGSGNTIYF. This chain uses TRBV28 with TRBJ1-3; D is undetermined. The V end lost 6 bases, the J end lost 1 base, and 10 bases lay between the germline ends. The CDR3 is made up of 14 amino acids. Germline CDR1 and CDR2: MDHEN and SYDVKM.

The J gene is TRBJ2-3, the V gene TRBV10-1; the match to TRBD1 covers 8 bases. This CDR3 has 12 residues. CDR1 and CDR2 from the germline V gene are WNHNN and SYGVQD (reference sequence). V shed 3 bases, J shed 13 bases, and the junction held 6 bases outside the gene matches. The CDR3 here is CASSDADREEYF. The CDR3 DNA reads as TGCGCCAGCAGTGATGCGGACAGGGAGGAGTATTTT.

This clone was observed once. V and J are TRBV11-2 and TRBJ2-7; 8 positions match TRBD1. This CDR3 spans 17 amino acids. Germline V CDR1 and CDR2: SGHAT, FQNNGV. J was trimmed by 0 bases and V by 2 bases; bases with no gene match: 9. In DNA form, the CDR3 reads TGTGCCAGCAGCTTACTAGTCCCGGGACAGGCCTCCTACGAGCAGTACTTC. Translating gives CASSLLVPGQASYEQYF.

This clone is a singleton in its sample. This sequence joins TRBV6-7 and TRBJ1-2; the D gene is possibly TRBD1 (5 bases). TRBV6-7 qualifies as an ORF whose function is uncertain. The V gene lost 4 bases and the J gene lost 2 bases, with 14 bases spanning the gap. The CDR3 length is 15 residues. The CDR3 loop is CASSFQGRNNYGYTF. CDR3 DNA: TGTGCCAGCAGTTTCCAGGGACGGAACAACTATGGCTACACCTTC.

This sequence joins TRBV7-6 and TRBJ2-7; TRBD2 matches at 9 bases. This CDR3 is built from 16 residues. CDR1 is SGHVS and CDR2 is FNYEAQ in the germline V gene. The V gene end was trimmed by 1 base and the J gene end by 3 bases; junction bases not matched to a gene: 7. The CDR3 DNA follows: TGTGCCAGCAGCTTAGGGTCGAGCGGGAGGATCTACGAGCAGTACTTC. It encodes CASSLGSSGRIYEQYF.

The rearrangement uses TRBV7-8 and TRBJ2-5; D not certain. CDR1 and CDR2 from the germline V gene are SGHVS and FQNEAQ. The CDR3 runs to 14 residues. V gave up 1 base and J gave up 4 bases, with 10 bases separating them. CDR3 in amino acids: CASSLGSVTETQYF. In DNA form, the CDR3 reads TGTGCCAGCAGCTTAGGCAGTGTGACAGAGACCCAGTACTTC.

The V gene is TRBV29-1, the J gene TRBJ2-1; 9 bases line up with TRBD1. V lost 7 bases, J lost 5 bases, and 9 bases stayed unmatched. The length of the CDR3 is 14 residues. Germline-derived CDR1 and CDR2 are SQVTM and ANQGSEA. CDR3 nucleotides: TGCAGCGCACCCCGGACAGGGGTGAACAATGAGCAGTTCTTC. This codes for CSAPRTGVNNEQFF.

On this clone itself: Other DNA sequences of this sample code for an identical CDR3. The rearrangement uses TRBV7-9 and TRBJ1-1; D is undetermined. In germline, CDR1 is SEHNR, CDR2 FQNEAQ (reference sequence). The CDR3 extends over 13 amino acids. Trimming took off 4 bases at V and 2 bases at J, with 8 bases between the two ends. For the CDR3, the DNA is TGTGCCAGCAGCTGGGCGGGCAACACTGAAGCTTTCTTT. Translating it yields CASSWAGNTEAFF.

This chain uses TRBV19 with TRBJ2-7, with 9 bases identical to TRBD2. With V trimmed by 5 bases and J by 0 bases, 5 bases remained unmatched. The CDR3 loop spans 15 amino acids. Germline V gives CDR1 LNHDA, CDR2 SQIVND (reference sequence). CDR3 sequence reads: CASSASGMLSYEQYF. Here the CDR3 DNA reads TGTGCCAGTAGTGCTAGCGGGATGCTCTCCTACGAGCAGTACTTC. The entire variable domain, with the rest obtained from reference TRBV19 and TRBJ2-7, is as follows: DGGITQSPKYLFRKEGQNVTLSCEQNLNHDAMYWYRQDPGQGLRLIYYSQIVNDFQKGDIAEGYSVSREKKESFPLTVTSAQKNPTAFYLCASSASGMLSYEQYFGPGTRLTVT.

The chain is built from TRBV2 and TRBJ2-7; 8 bases are a match to TRBD2. Germline CDR1 is SNHLY and CDR2 is FYNNEI. The CDR3 length is 15 residues. The V gene end was trimmed by 7 bases and the J gene end by 6 bases; junction bases not matched to a gene: 14. The CDR3 nucleotides are TGTGCCAGCAATTCAGCGGGAGTTCCCCAGAGCGAGCAGTACTTC. The encoded protein is CASNSAGVPQSEQYF. Full variable domain (outside the CDR3, taken from reference TRBV2 and TRBJ2-7): EPEVTQTPSHQVTQMGQEVILRCVPISNHLYFYWYRQILGQKVEFLVSFYNNEISEKSEIFDDQFSVERPDGSNFTLKIRSTKLEDSAMYFCASNSAGVPQSEQYFGPGTRLTVT.

The DNA for the CDR3 is TGTGCCAGCAGCCCCTTAGGACAGGGGTTCTACGAGCAGTACTTC. It is translated as CASSPLGQGFYEQYF. The chain joins TRBV11-2 to TRBJ2-7; 9 bases agree with TRBD1. Per the germline V gene, CDR1 is SGHAT and CDR2 is FQNNGV. The CDR3 is 15 residues long. J was trimmed by 3 bases and V by 5 bases; bases with no gene match: 8. The whole variable domain, remainder taken from reference TRBV11-2 and TRBJ2-7, is EAGVAQSPRYKIIEKRQSVAFWCNPISGHATLYWYQQILGQGPKLLIQFQNNGVVDDSQLPKDRFSAERLKGVDSTLKIQPAKLEDSAVYLCASSPLGQGFYEQYFGPGTRLTVT.